One and the same sample provided the 20 T cell receptor beta chains below, sequenced in a study of OX40 agonist ivuxolimab in advanced cancers. Measured with immunoSEQ multiplex PCR; TCRdb has only the in-frame clones, and not every one. The sample lists 20,000 to 25,000 clones, roughly four fifths occurring once. The sample in question was CD4+ or CD8+ T cells sorted from blood, obtained in a trial of the OX40 agonist ivuxolimab. These TCRs come from an adult with an advanced solid tumor such as melanoma, head and neck, liver or kidney cancer.

This chain uses TRBV25-1 with TRBJ1-6; 10 bases map to TRBD1. The germline CDR1 and CDR2 sequences are MGHDK and SYGVNS. The CDR3 consists of 16 residues. V trimming: 3 bases; J trimming: 10 bases; junction bases outside the gene matches: 9. CDR3 sequence: CASSEPTGTGVSPLHF. CDR3 nucleotide sequence: TGTGCCAGCAGTGAGCCCACCGGGACAGGGGTCTCACCCCTCCACTTT. Based on the CDR3 plus reference TRBV25-1 and TRBJ1-6, the full variable domain is EADIYQTPRYLVIGTGKKITLECSQTMGHDKMYWYQQDPGMELHLIHYSYGVNSTEKGDLSSESTVSRIRTEHFPLTLESARPSHTSQYLCASSEPTGTGVSPLHFGNGTRLTVT.

This chain connects TRBV5-6 to TRBJ1-2; D is uncertain. The CDR3 sequence is 13 residues long. From germline, CDR1 is SGHDT and CDR2 YYEEEE. V was clipped by 7 bases and J by 6 bases, with 16 bases between them. The chain's CDR3 is CASARELDDGYTF. The CDR3, as DNA: TGTGCCAGCGCGAGGGAATTGGACGATGGCTACACCTTC.

This sequence joins TRBV5-1 and TRBJ2-5, with 11 nucleotides matching TRBD1. The DNA end is a closer match to TRBJ2-7, so the J assignment may be wrong. This CDR3 has 15 amino acids. The germline CDR1 and CDR2 sequences are SGHRS and YFSETQ. CDR3 sequence: CASSPAGTGGYEQYF. The CDR3 region has the DNA TGCGCCAGCAGCCCCGCGGGGACAGGGGGCTACGAGCAGTACTTC.

The gene calls are TRBV5-6 and TRBJ2-7; D is uncertain. V dropped 0 bases and J dropped 2 bases, with 6 bases sitting between them. Germline CDR1 and CDR2: SGHDT and YYEEEE. The CDR3 has 13 residues. CDR3 DNA sequence: TGTGCCAGCAGCTTGGGAAGCACCTACGAGCAGTACTTC. Translation: CASSLGSTYEQYF.

The chain carries TRBV5-1 and TRBJ1-1; D remains ambiguous. CDR1 SGHRS and CDR2 YFSETQ come from the germline V gene. The CDR3 is 12 amino acids. V lost 3 bases to trimming and J lost 4 bases, with 7 bases between them. CDR3 residues: CASSSAGTEAFF. In nucleotides, the CDR3 is TGCGCCAGCAGCTCGGCAGGCACTGAAGCTTTCTTT. Variable domain in full (rest from reference TRBV5-1 and TRBJ1-1): KAGVTQTPRYLIKTRGQQVTLSCSPISGHRSVSWYQQTPGQGLQFLFEYFSETQRNKGNFPGRFSGRQFSNSRSEMNVSTLELGDSALYLCASSSAGTEAFFGQGTRLTVV.

The gene calls are TRBV9 and TRBJ2-3; no definite D call. The CDR3 consists of 14 residues. The V end lost 4 bases, the J end lost 4 bases, and 13 bases lay between the germline ends. Germline V CDR1 and CDR2: SGDLS, YYNGEE. The CDR3 DNA reads TGTGCCAGCAGCCCTAGTACCTTCGCAGATACGCAGTATTTT. Translated, it gives CASSPSTFADTQYF.

V gene TRBV16 combines with J gene TRBJ1-5; no definite D call. CDR1 KGHSY and CDR2 FQNENV come from the germline V gene. The CDR3 has 14 residues. V dropped 4 bases and J dropped 2 bases, with 9 bases sitting between them. For the CDR3, the DNA is TGTGCCAGCAGCCCTGGTCGGGGCAATCAGCCCCAGCATTTT. Protein sequence: CASSPGRGNQPQHF.

The chain carries TRBV5-6 and TRBJ1-6, with D possibly matching TRBD1 (5 bases). The CDR3 loop spans 16 amino acids. V was clipped by 0 bases and J by 4 bases, with 11 bases between them. Per the germline V gene, CDR1 is SGHDT and CDR2 is YYEEEE. The CDR3: CASSLGGGVYNSPLHF. CDR3 in DNA: TGTGCCAGCAGCTTGGGCGGGGGAGTATATAATTCACCCCTCCACTTT.

This clone was recorded once. The chain has TRBV5-1 and TRBJ1-6; the match to TRBD1 covers 7 bases. Unmatched junction bases numbered 4, after V lost 3 bases and J lost 4 bases. The CDR3 has 15 residues. Germline V gene sequence: CDR1 SGHRS, CDR2 YFSETQ. This chain's CDR3 is CASSSRDRYNSPLHF. CDR3 nucleotides: TGCGCCAGCAGCTCCCGGGACAGATATAATTCACCCCTCCACTTT.

V and J are TRBV6-1 and TRBJ1-5, with D possibly TRBD1 on 5 matching bases. V was pared by 0 bases and J by 5 bases, with 14 bases between. CDR1 and CDR2 (germline): MNHNS, SASEGT. The CDR3 loop spans 16 amino acids. The CDR3, as DNA: TGTGCCAGCAGTGAAGCGGCCGGGCAGGGACATCAGCCCCAGCATTTT. Translated, it gives CASSEAAGQGHQPQHF.

The V gene is TRBV7-6, the J gene TRBJ2-5; D is ambiguous. The J call may not be correct, given that the DNA end is closer to TRBJ2-7. CDR1 and CDR2 (germline): SGHVS, FNYEAQ. The CDR3 has 12 residues. The CDR3 sequence: CASSDDIYEQYF. CDR3 bases: TGTGCCAGCAGCGATGACATCTACGAGCAGTACTTC.

J is TRBJ2-5 and V is TRBV10-1, with 13 bases fitting TRBD2. Germline V gives CDR1 WNHNN, CDR2 SYGVQD (reference sequence). Trimming at V came to 10 bases and at J to 4 bases, leaving 6 bases not matched to a gene. The CDR3 runs to 14 residues. Here the CDR3 DNA reads TGCGCCACCCGACTAGCGGGAGGCGGAGAGACCCAGTACTTC. It yields the protein CATRLAGGGETQYF.

The chain has TRBV5-6 and TRBJ2-1; no reliable D call. Germline-derived CDR1 and CDR2 are SGHDT and YYEEEE. V gave up 0 bases and J gave up 0 bases, with 7 bases separating them. This CDR3 contains 15 residues. CDR3 nucleotides: TGTGCCAGCAGCTTGGTGGGAAGCTCCTACAATGAGCAGTTCTTC. Its translation: CASSLVGSSYNEQFF.

V and J are TRBV4-3 and TRBJ2-7; no definite D call. Trimming took off 2 bases at V and 2 bases at J, with 13 bases between the two ends. The V gene's germline CDR1 is LGHNA and CDR2 YSLEER. The CDR3 loop spans 15 amino acids. The chain's CDR3 is CASSQQPGSPYEQYF. CDR3 nucleotides: TGCGCCAGCAGCCAACAACCGGGCAGCCCCTACGAGCAGTACTTC.

The CDR3 DNA reads as TGTGCCAGCAGTCCCGCAGGGGCGAACACTGAAGCTTTCTTT. Amino acid sequence: CASSPAGANTEAFF. The J gene is TRBJ1-1, the V gene TRBV6-6, with D tentatively TRBD1 (6 bases). The CDR3 contains 14 residues. Trimming took off 5 bases at V and 1 base at J, with 11 bases between the two ends. Looked up from germline, CDR1 is MNHNY and CDR2 is SVGAGI (reference sequence).

The chain is built from TRBV10-2 and TRBJ1-1; D remains ambiguous. The CDR3 has 11 amino acids. Germline V CDR1 and CDR2: WSHSY, SAAADI. Trimming cost V 6 bases and J 7 bases, with 9 bases left between them. In DNA, the CDR3 is TGCGCCAGCAGGGAACGGTATGAAGCTTTCTTT. Residues: CASRERYEAFF.

The J gene is TRBJ1-2, the V gene TRBV7-2; 7 bases align to TRBD1. The junction had 7 bases not matched to a gene; V was cut back by 5 bases and J by 4 bases. This CDR3 is 14 amino acids long. Looked up from germline, CDR1 is SGHTA and CDR2 is FQGNSA. The CDR3 is CASSPMTGPYGYTF. CDR3 coding DNA: TGTGCCAGCAGCCCCATGACAGGGCCCTATGGCTACACCTTC.

V usage is TRBV11-3 and J usage is TRBJ2-1; possible D gene TRBD1, 6 bases. Trimming removed 2 bases at V and 4 bases at J, with 12 bases between. CDR1 is SGHNT, CDR2 YENEEA, per germline. The CDR3 runs 15 residues. CDR3 nucleotide sequence: TGTGCCAGCAGCTTATCAACAGGGAAGTACAATGAGCAGTTCTTC. Protein product: CASSLSTGKYNEQFF.

This sequence joins TRBV7-2 and TRBJ2-3; perhaps TRBD2 as D (6 bases). The ends were cut back, 2 bases at V and 2 bases at J, with 14 bases in the middle. The germline V gene has CDR1 SGHTA and CDR2 FQGNSA. CDR3 size: 16 residues. CDR3 amino acids: CASSLSAGRSTDTQYF. The CDR3 DNA follows: TGTGCCAGCAGCTTAAGTGCGGGGAGATCCACAGATACGCAGTATTTT.

The V call is TRBV6-5, the J call TRBJ1-2; the match to TRBD1 covers 7 bases. V gave up 7 bases and J gave up 6 bases; unmatched junction bases: 5. CDR3 size: 12 residues. Looked up from germline, CDR1 is MNHEY and CDR2 is SVGAGI. The CDR3 spells CASTRTGHGYTF. The CDR3 DNA follows: TGTGCCAGCACCCGGACAGGCCATGGCTACACCTTC.